One sample yielded the 15 T cell receptor beta chains listed below, sequenced in a study of blood T cell repertoires in COVID-19. Sequencing was performed with immunoSEQ multiplex PCR; in TCRdb, only in-frame clones are kept and a portion is missing. The table has 150,000 or so clones, 75% to 85% seen once; the top ten hold just over 0.55%. Sequences were obtained from peripheral blood. The receptors were sampled from a man in his 60s with acute or convalescent COVID-19.

V gene TRBV6-4 combines with J gene TRBJ1-2; 7 bases agree with TRBD1. The CDR3 runs to 12 residues. Trimming removed 5 bases from V and 5 bases from J; junction bases left unmatched: 2. CDR1 is MRHNA, CDR2 SNTAGT, per germline. CDR3 sequence (DNA): TGTGCCAGCAGTCCAGGGGGGTATGGCTACACCTTC. Encoded protein: CASSPGGYGYTF.

This chain uses TRBV5-6 with TRBJ1-2; 10 bases are shared with TRBD1. Germline V gives CDR1 SGHDT, CDR2 YYEEEE. V was pared by 4 bases and J by 6 bases, with 12 bases of the junction left unmatched. This CDR3 is 16 amino acids long. The chain's CDR3 is CASSTLIRDRGDGYTF. The DNA for the CDR3 is TGTGCCAGCAGCACCCTTATCCGGGACAGGGGCGATGGCTACACCTTC.

The chain carries TRBV15 and TRBJ2-3; D not certain. The V gene's germline CDR1 is LNHNV and CDR2 YYDKDF (reference sequence). The V end lost 0 bases, the J end lost 1 base, and 5 bases lay between the germline ends. This CDR3 has 14 residues. The CDR3 reads CATSREQRTDTQYF. As DNA, the CDR3 is TGTGCCACCAGCAGAGAACAGCGCACAGATACGCAGTATTTT.

The V and J genes are TRBV19 and TRBJ1-2; D not certain. The CDR3 contains 14 residues. Trimming left V 7 bases short and J 2 bases short, with 14 bases between. Germline V lookup: CDR1 LNHDA, CDR2 SQIVND (reference sequence). CDR3 nucleotides: TGTGCCAGTACCATAGGACCGGGAAACTATGGCTACACCTTC. Protein: CASTIGPGNYGYTF.

This chain connects TRBV5-4 to TRBJ2-7, with D perhaps matching TRBD2 (5 bases). Trimming took off 0 bases at V and 3 bases at J, with 10 bases between the two ends. Per the germline V gene, CDR1 is SGHNT and CDR2 is YYREEE (reference sequence). The CDR3 totals 14 residues. DNA for the CDR3: TGTGCCAGCAGCTTGGAGGGCGGACTCTACGAGCAGTACTTC. It specifies CASSLEGGLYEQYF.

As for this clone: Other DNA sequences in this sample translate to the same CDR3. Here the CDR3 DNA reads TGTGCCAGCTCAGACAGCTCCTACAATGAGCAGTTCTTC. It encodes CASSDSSYNEQFF. The gene calls are TRBV18 and TRBJ2-1; weak D call: TRBD1 (5 bases). V was cut by 5 bases and J by 0 bases, with 5 bases left in between. This CDR3 contains 13 residues. Germline V CDR1 and CDR2: KGHSH, LQKENI.

The chain has TRBV6-5 and TRBJ1-4; the match to TRBD1 covers 8 bases. There are 15 residues in the CDR3. The trim removed 0 bases at V and 3 bases at J, leaving 0 bases unmatched. Germline V gene sequence: CDR1 MNHEY, CDR2 SVGAGI. The CDR3 coding sequence is TGTGCCAGCAGTTACTCGACAGGGGCTAATGAAAAACTGTTTTTT. Protein sequence: CASSYSTGANEKLFF.

This chain joins TRBV14 and TRBJ1-4, with D uncertain. Germline lookup yields CDR1 SGHDN and CDR2 FVKESK. The CDR3 length is 16 residues. V lost 4 bases, J lost 8 bases, and 20 bases lay in between. This chain's CDR3 is CASSLQMAADGEKLFF. CDR3 sequence (DNA): TGTGCCAGCAGCCTTCAGATGGCGGCAGACGGGGAAAAACTGTTTTTT.

The V and J genes are TRBV10-3 and TRBJ2-7; 7 nucleotides agree with TRBD2. V was pared by 5 bases and J by 0 bases, with 7 bases of the junction left unmatched. The CDR3 has 15 residues. Looked up from germline, CDR1 is ENHRY and CDR2 is SYGVKD. The CDR3 reads CAISPTSASSYEQYF. The CDR3 nucleotides are TGTGCCATCAGTCCTACTAGCGCGAGCTCCTACGAGCAGTACTTC.

V and J are TRBV2 and TRBJ1-2; D may be TRBD1 (5 bases). CDR3 size: 14 residues. The ends were cut back, 2 bases at V and 4 bases at J, with 11 bases in the middle. Germline V gene sequence: CDR1 SNHLY, CDR2 FYNNEI. The chain's CDR3 is CASSERTGLYGYTF. CDR3 nucleotide sequence: TGTGCCAGCAGTGAACGTACAGGCCTCTATGGCTACACCTTC.

The chain has TRBV2 and TRBJ1-1; no definite D call. The germline V and J ends were trimmed by 6 bases and 8 bases, with 10 bases remaining between them. Germline lookup yields CDR1 SNHLY and CDR2 FYNNEI. The CDR3 has 11 residues. In DNA form, the CDR3 reads TGTGCCAGCAGGGAGAGAAGCGAAGCTTTCTTT. Its translation: CASRERSEAFF. The full variable domain, rest sourced from reference TRBV2 and TRBJ1-1, is EPEVTQTPSHQVTQMGQEVILRCVPISNHLYFYWYRQILGQKVEFLVSFYNNEISEKSEIFDDQFSVERPDGSNFTLKIRSTKLEDSAMYFCASRERSEAFFGQGTRLTVV.

V and J are TRBV27 and TRBJ2-3; 7 bases fit TRBD2. The V and J ends lost 2 bases and 1 base, in that order; junction bases with no gene match: 3. Germline V gene sequence: CDR1 MNHEY, CDR2 SMNVEV (reference sequence). CDR3 length: 15 residues. The CDR3 loop reads CASSLGSGRTDTQYF. CDR3 bases: TGTGCCAGCAGTTTAGGTAGCGGGCGCACAGATACGCAGTATTTT.

The chain is built from TRBV6-5 and TRBJ1-6, with TRBD1 as a possible D gene (5 bases). Trimming took off 2 bases at V and 9 bases at J, with 11 bases between the two ends. Germline V lookup: CDR1 MNHEY, CDR2 SVGAGI. The CDR3 is 14 amino acids. In DNA, the CDR3 is TGTGCCAGCAGTTACGGCAGGGCTGGTTCACCCCTCCACTTT. Amino acid sequence: CASSYGRAGSPLHF.

The chain joins TRBV6-2 or TRBV6-3 to TRBJ2-1, with 8 nucleotides matching TRBD1. With 2 bases clipped from V and 6 bases from J, the junction kept 6 bases outside the gene matches. Per germline, CDR1 MNHEY and CDR2 SVGEGT. The CDR3 has 15 amino acids. CDR3 residues: CASSYRETGGNEQFF. The DNA of the CDR3 is TGTGCCAGCAGTTACCGGGAAACAGGGGGCAATGAGCAGTTCTTC.

The V gene is TRBV5-6, the J gene TRBJ2-3, with 10 bases matching TRBD2. Per the germline V gene, CDR1 is SGHDT and CDR2 is YYEEEE. The V and J ends lost 2 bases and 5 bases, in that order; junction bases with no gene match: 2. This CDR3 is built from 14 residues. The CDR3 DNA is TGTGCCAGCAGCTTCGGGACTAGCGTAGATACGCAGTATTTT. Encoded protein: CASSFGTSVDTQYF.